One TCR beta chain is described in this entry. The V gene lost 4 bases and the J gene lost 0 bases, with 10 bases spanning the gap. The CDR3 covers 15 residues. Germline V gives CDR1 SEHNR, CDR2 FQNEAQ (reference sequence). The authors' processing: Amplification of reference gene primers was used by the study to estimate nucleated cell counts. The data were produced by immunoSEQ multiplex PCR, yet TCRdb's version contains in-frame clones alone and is incomplete. That table is the source of V, J and clone size, and D and trimming were worked out from the DNA. The sample holds under 250,000 clones, approximately 78% seen once. The data derive from a study of blood T cell repertoires in COVID-19. Background on the study: Acute and convalescent COVID-19 specimens originated in the United States, Italy and Spain.

This TCR was sampled from a woman between 70 and 85 years old with COVID-19, enrolled during active disease. The chain joins TRBV7-9 to TRBJ2-4; D may be TRBD2 (5 bases). Sequencing was performed on peripheral blood. Written as DNA, the CDR3 is TGTGCCAGCAGCTCATTAGCGTTAGCCAAAAACATTCAGTACTTC. Amino acid sequence: CASSSLALAKNIQYF.